Listed below are T cell receptor beta chains from one sample, sequenced in a study of blood T cell repertoires in COVID-19. Measured with immunoSEQ multiplex PCR; TCRdb has only the in-frame clones, and not every one. The sample includes 190,000 or so clones, around 86% of them seen just once. Sequencing was done on a sample of peripheral blood. These receptors all stem from a man aged 40-50 years with active or convalescent COVID-19. Both conserved end residues are part of each CDR3. The D gene is left open where the match is weak. Clone sizes are given selectively: once, few, many, or a class where the clone is expanded.

clone size	V gene	J gene	D gene	CDR3 length	CDR3 protein	CDR3 DNA
NA	TRBV7-9	TRBJ2-6	NA	19	CASSWRGTQVKSGANVLTF	TGTGCCAGCAGCTGGCGAGGGACTCAGGTGAAGTCTGGGGCCAACGTCCTGACTTTC
few	TRBV10-1	TRBJ2-5	TRBD1	15	CASSGTGGSYETQYF	TGCGCCAGCAGTGGGACAGGGGGATCGTATGAGACCCAGTACTTC
NA	TRBV18	TRBJ1-5	NA	13	CASSPGSNQPQHF	TGTGCCAGCTCACCCGGGAGCAATCAGCCCCAGCATTTT
NA	TRBV9	TRBJ2-2	NA	13	CASSVVSSGELFF	TGTGCCAGCAGCGTAGTTAGCTCCGGGGAGCTGTTTTTT
NA	TRBV11-2	TRBJ1-4	TRBD1	18	CASSPLDRVDGANEKLFF	TGTGCCAGCAGCCCGCTGGACAGGGTGGATGGGGCTAATGAAAAACTGTTTTTT
NA	TRBV20-1	TRBJ1-1	TRBD1	11	CSGTGDTEAFF	TGCAGTGGTACAGGGGACACTGAAGCTTTCTTT
few	TRBV5-1	TRBJ2-7	TRBD2	15	CASSRTSGGRYEQYF	TGCGCCAGCAGCCGAACTAGCGGGGGGAGGTACGAGCAGTACTTC
few	TRBV6-5	TRBJ1-2	NA	14	CASSFTRGGGGYTF	TGTGCCAGCAGTTTCACCAGGGGTGGTGGTGGCTACACCTTC
NA	TRBV24-1	TRBJ1-1	TRBD1	13	CATRQGDSTEAFF	TGTGCCACAAGACAGGGGGATTCAACTGAAGCTTTCTTT
NA	TRBV28	TRBJ2-1	TRBD2	16	CASSLSGTRFDNEQFF	TGTGCCAGCAGTTTATCCGGGACTAGATTTGACAATGAGCAGTTCTTC
NA	TRBV11-1	TRBJ1-1	NA	14	CASSLSGRGTEAFF	TGTGCCAGCAGCTTATCTGGGAGGGGTACTGAAGCTTTCTTT
NA	TRBV7-8	TRBJ2-3	TRBD2	18	CASSLRLAGGPSTDTQYF	TGTGCCAGCAGCTTAAGGCTAGCGGGGGGGCCTAGCACAGATACGCAGTATTTT
NA	TRBV18	TRBJ1-1	TRBD1	16	CASSPRQGSLGTEAFF	TGTGCCAGCTCCCCCCGACAGGGGAGCCTGGGCACTGAAGCTTTCTTT
NA	TRBV9	TRBJ1-1	TRBD1	15	CASSAQGAVNTEAFF	TGTGCCAGCAGCGCCCAGGGGGCGGTTAACACTGAAGCTTTCTTT
NA	TRBV19	TRBJ1-5	NA	14	CASRNTGINQPQHF	TGTGCCAGTAGGAACACAGGGATCAATCAGCCCCAGCATTTT
NA	TRBV4-1	TRBJ1-5	NA	16	CASSQAAGERGQPQHF	TGCGCCAGCAGCCAAGCGGCTGGGGAACGGGGTCAGCCCCAGCATTTT
NA	TRBV28	TRBJ2-1	TRBD2	11	CASSRTRNRFF	TGTGCCAGCAGCCGGACTAGAAATAGGTTCTTC
NA	TRBV19	TRBJ1-2	NA	14	CASSSTDHIYGYTF	TGTGCCAGTAGTTCGACAGACCATATCTATGGCTACACCTTC
once	TRBV3-1/TRBV3-2	TRBJ2-5	NA	13	CASSQLGGETQYF	TGTGCCAGCAGCCAACTAGGTGGGGAGACCCAGTACTTC
NA	TRBV7-2	TRBJ1-5	TRBD1	17	CASSSVAGQGSGQPQHF	TGTGCCAGCAGCTCAGTAGCCGGACAGGGCAGTGGACAGCCCCAGCATTTT
NA	TRBV19	TRBJ1-5	NA	13	CASMAREGQPQHF	TGTGCCAGTATGGCCAGGGAGGGTCAGCCCCAGCATTTT